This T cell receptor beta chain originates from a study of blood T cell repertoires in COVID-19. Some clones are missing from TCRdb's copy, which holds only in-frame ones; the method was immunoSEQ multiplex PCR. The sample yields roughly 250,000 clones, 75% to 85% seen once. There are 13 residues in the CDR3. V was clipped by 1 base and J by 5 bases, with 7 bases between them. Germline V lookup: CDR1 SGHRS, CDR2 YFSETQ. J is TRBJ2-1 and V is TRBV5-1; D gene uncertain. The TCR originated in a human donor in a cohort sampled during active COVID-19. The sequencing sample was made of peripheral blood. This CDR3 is CASSLTVNNEQFF. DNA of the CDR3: TGCGCCAGCAGCTTGACGGTGAACAATGAGCAGTTCTTC.